The 25 T cell receptor beta chains given below trace back to one sample, sequenced in a study of CD8 T cells in ankylosing spondylitis. General study findings and limits: A TCR beta motif made of several highly homologous variants seemed typical of ankylosing spondylitis blood.

No antigens are known for them. TCRdb independently ran MiXCR on the 5' RACE reads; one entry per CDR3 protein. This sample has 700,000 to 850,000 distinct CDR3 sequences, with 10% to 15% found just once. The specimen sequenced was blood, either unsorted or a sorted T cell fraction (not recorded which). All receptors come from a male donor with ankylosing spondylitis.

This clonotype was detected a few times. This chain connects TRBV12-3 or TRBV12-4 to TRBJ1-6, with D unclear. The CDR3 sequence is 13 residues long. Trimming took 7 bases from V and 8 from J, leaving 12 bases between them. CDR3 nucleotide sequence: TGTGCCAGCAACCGGGCCCCAGATTCACCCCTCCACTTT. This codes for CASNRAPDSPLHF.

CDR3 protein: CASSPRTSHNEQFF. DNA of the CDR3: TGTGCCAGCAGCCCCCGGACTAGCCACAATGAGCAGTTCTTC. J is TRBJ2-1 and V is TRBV7-2, with 8 bases lining up with TRBD2. Looked up from germline, CDR1 is SGHTA and CDR2 is FQGNSA. The length of the CDR3 is 14 residues. V was clipped by 5 bases and J by 5 bases; unmatched bases: 5.

The V and J genes are TRBV27 and TRBJ1-4; D unresolved. Trimming shortened V by 2 bases and J by 3 bases, and 10 bases separated the two germline ends. CDR1 is MNHEY and CDR2 is SMNVEV in the germline V gene (reference sequence). The CDR3 is made up of 15 amino acids. CDR3 DNA: TGTGCCAGCAGTTTACAAAGGGCGCCTAATGAAAAACTGTTTTTT. Protein product: CASSLQRAPNEKLFF.

V usage is TRBV7-3 and J usage is TRBJ2-2; D is perhaps TRBD1 (6 bases). V dropped 4 bases and J dropped 0 bases, with 6 bases sitting between them. The germline V gene encodes CDR1 SGHTA and CDR2 FQGTGA. This CDR3 comprises 14 residues. This chain's CDR3 is CASSWGPNTGELFF. The CDR3 nucleotides read TGTGCCAGCAGCTGGGGGCCGAACACCGGGGAGCTGTTTTTT. Complete variable domain (other parts from reference TRBV7-3 and TRBJ2-2): GAGVSQTPSNKVTEKGKYVELRCDPISGHTALYWYRQSLGQGPEFLIYFQGTGAADDSGLPNDRFFAVRPEGSVSTLKIQRTERGDSAVYLCASSWGPNTGELFFGEGSRLTVL.

In its sample, this clonotype was seen a few times. In DNA form, the CDR3 reads TGTGCCAGCTCACCCGGGACGAAATACGAGCAGTACTTC. It translates to CASSPGTKYEQYF. The chain links TRBV18 to TRBJ2-7; D tentatively reads TRBD1 or TRBD2 (5 bases each). This CDR3 comprises 13 residues. Between the trimmed V and J ends, which lost 3 bases and 4 bases, there was a span of 10 bases. Germline assignment: CDR1 KGHSH and CDR2 LQKENI.

This clonotype was counted between two and nine times. The rearrangement joins TRBV29-1 to TRBJ2-2, with D maybe TRBD2 (6 bases). Trimming pared 7 bases from V and 0 bases from J, leaving 12 bases between. The CDR3 runs 14 residues. Germline values: CDR1 SQVTM, CDR2 ANQGSEA. The CDR3 DNA is TGCAGCGGGCGGGGATACTCGAACACCGGGGAGCTGTTTTTT. This codes for CSGRGYSNTGELFF.

This clonotype appeared a few times. This chain joins TRBV7-2 and TRBJ2-3; no clear D gene. This CDR3 spans 14 amino acids. The V end lost 5 bases, the J end lost 3 bases, and 12 bases lay between the germline ends. The V gene's germline CDR1 is SGHTA and CDR2 FQGNSA. For the CDR3, the DNA is TGTGCCAGCAGCGTCAGGTTAACGACAGATACGCAGTATTTT. Amino acids: CASSVRLTTDTQYF.

This clonotype showed up just a few times. This chain uses TRBV5-6 with TRBJ2-7; D gene unclear. CDR1 is SGHDT and CDR2 is YYEEEE in the germline V gene. V lost 0 bases and J lost 9, with 10 bases in between. The CDR3 loop spans 12 amino acids. CDR3 coding DNA: TGTGCCAGCAGCTTGGAATTCGGTTGGCAGTACTTC. Amino acid sequence: CASSLEFGWQYF.

This clonotype was counted a few times. The J gene is TRBJ1-2, the V gene TRBV12-3 or TRBV12-4; a possible D gene is TRBD1 (5 bases). V was trimmed by 5 bases and J by 6 bases, leaving 16 bases between them. This CDR3 has 14 residues. CDR3 DNA sequence: TGTGCCAGCAGTCCCGGGTGGGGGGGGGATGGCTACACCTTC. Translated, it gives CASSPGWGGDGYTF.

This clonotype has just a few counts. The V and J genes are TRBV28 and TRBJ1-5; TRBD1 is a possible D gene (6 bases). Germline V CDR1 and CDR2: MDHEN, SYDVKM. Trimming cost V 2 bases and J 4 bases, with 15 bases left between them. This CDR3 has 16 residues. Here the CDR3 DNA reads TGTGCCAGCAGTTTACGGGCCCAGGGGAGTAATCAGCCCCAGCATTTT. Translating it yields CASSLRAQGSNQPQHF. The variable domain in full, with the rest retrieved from reference TRBV28 and TRBJ1-5, is DVKVTQSSRYLVKRTGEKVFLECVQDMDHENMFWYRQDPGLGLRLIYFSYDVKMKEKGDIPEGYSVSREKKERFSLILESASTNQTSMYLCASSLRAQGSNQPQHFGDGTRLSIL.

This clonotype has a handful of counts. The DNA for the CDR3 is TGTGCCAGCAGTGCGGACATATTTCGCGGGGAGCTGTTTTTT. Amino acid sequence: CASSADIFRGELFF. The chain employs TRBV6-4 and TRBJ2-2, with a possible D match to TRBD1 (5 bases). The CDR3 sequence is 14 residues long. V lost 4 bases, J lost 7 bases, and 13 bases lay in between. Per the germline V gene, CDR1 is MRHNA and CDR2 is SNTAGT.

This clonotype was observed a handful of times. CDR3 region: CASSAGTGVFYEQYF. DNA of the CDR3: TGTGCCAGCAGTGCCGGGACAGGGGTTTTTTACGAGCAGTACTTC. The chain is built from TRBV2 and TRBJ2-7; TRBD1 agrees at 10 bases. V was pared by 4 bases and J by 4 bases, with 7 bases of the junction left unmatched. The CDR3 has 15 amino acids. The V gene's germline CDR1 is SNHLY and CDR2 FYNNEI.

J is TRBJ1-2 and V is TRBV5-1; D unresolved. The V gene's germline CDR1 is SGHRS and CDR2 YFSETQ. The CDR3 runs 14 residues. V gave up 4 bases and J gave up 7 bases, with 17 bases separating them. CDR3 coding DNA: TGCGCCAGCAGCATCCTGGGCGCCGTTATTGGCTACACCTTC. Its translation is CASSILGAVIGYTF.

The chain uses TRBV20-1 and TRBJ1-5; 8 nucleotides agree with TRBD1. The CDR3 consists of 14 residues. J was trimmed by 6 bases and V by 0 bases; bases with no gene match: 4. CDR1 DFQATT and CDR2 SNEGSKA come from the germline V gene (reference sequence). The CDR3 nucleotides read TGCAGTGCTAGAGAGGGGACAGGTTTTCAGCCCCAGCATTTT. This sequence encodes CSAREGTGFQPQHF.

The genes are TRBV12-3 or TRBV12-4 and TRBJ1-4, with D maybe TRBD1 (6 bases). V lost 5 bases and J 1 base, leaving 8 bases between the germline ends. The CDR3 sequence is 14 residues long. The CDR3: CASSIQGTNEKLFF. The CDR3 bases are TGTGCCAGCAGTATACAGGGAACTAATGAAAAACTGTTTTTT.

The V call is TRBV20-1, the J call TRBJ2-1, with 8 bases identical to TRBD1. Per the germline V gene, CDR1 is DFQATT and CDR2 is SNEGSKA (reference sequence). CDR3 size: 14 residues. V shed 5 bases, J shed 9 bases, and the junction held 12 bases outside the gene matches. The CDR3 reads CSASHWDRRGEQFF. As DNA, the CDR3 is TGCAGTGCTTCCCACTGGGACAGGAGGGGTGAGCAGTTCTTC.

The chain employs TRBV6-2 or TRBV6-3 and TRBJ2-2; tentatively, D is TRBD1 or TRBD2 (5 bases each). Germline V gene lookup returns CDR1 MNHEY and CDR2 SVGEGT. This CDR3 has 13 residues. Trimming removed 7 bases at V and 4 bases at J, with 10 bases between. The CDR3 DNA reads as TGTGCCAGCAATTTGGGGGTCACCGGGGAGCTGTTTTTT. Its protein is CASNLGVTGELFF.

The chain combines TRBV7-2 with TRBJ2-4; no definite D call. CDR3 length: 13 amino acids. Germline assignment: CDR1 SGHTA and CDR2 FQGNSA. V gave up 3 bases and J gave up 5 bases, with 8 bases separating them. CDR3: CASSFVTENIQYF. As DNA, the CDR3 is TGTGCCAGCAGCTTTGTTACGGAAAACATTCAGTACTTC.

This clonotype was recorded at least ten times. The rearrangement joins TRBV4-3 to TRBJ2-2; D uncertain. Looked up from germline, CDR1 is LGHNA and CDR2 is YSLEER. Trimming shortened V by 0 bases and J by 4 bases, and 9 bases separated the two germline ends. The CDR3 has 15 amino acids. CDR3 region: CASSQEYLATGELFF. The CDR3 DNA sequence: TGCGCCAGCAGCCAAGAGTATTTGGCCACCGGGGAGCTGTTTTTT.

This clonotype was counted a few times. This chain joins TRBV20-1 and TRBJ1-4; D is unresolved. V lost 5 bases to trimming and J lost 4 bases, with 11 bases between them. The CDR3 runs 13 residues. From germline, CDR1 is DFQATT and CDR2 SNEGSKA (reference sequence). CDR3 region: CSARRGINEKLFF. CDR3 DNA sequence: TGCAGTGCTCGTCGGGGAATTAATGAAAAACTGTTTTTT.

This clonotype was detected only a few times. The chain couples TRBV20-1 to TRBJ2-1, with TRBD1 matching 10 bases. The CDR3 totals 15 residues. Germline V gene sequence: CDR1 DFQATT, CDR2 SNEGSKA (reference sequence). V lost 1 base and J lost 4; bases outside the gene matches: 4. The CDR3 loop is CSARAGDRGYNEQFF. DNA for the CDR3: TGCAGTGCTAGAGCGGGGGACAGGGGTTACAATGAGCAGTTCTTC.

This clonotype showed up many times. The chain joins TRBV20-1 to TRBJ2-3; no firm D call. The ends were cut back, 6 bases at V and 6 bases at J, with 16 bases in the middle. CDR1 DFQATT and CDR2 SNEGSKA come from the germline V gene (reference sequence). This CDR3 has 13 amino acids. The CDR3 nucleotides are TGCAGTGCGGTAAAGGCCGCCGGGGATACGCAGTATTTT. Its translation: CSAVKAAGDTQYF.

The chain couples TRBV18 to TRBJ2-1; 8 bases agree with TRBD2. The CDR3 length is 15 residues. V lost 3 bases and J lost 4; bases outside the gene matches: 5. Germline-derived CDR1 and CDR2 are KGHSH and LQKENI. As DNA, the CDR3 is TGTGCCAGCTCACCCGCGGGAGGCGGGTACAATGAGCAGTTCTTC. Translating gives CASSPAGGGYNEQFF. The whole variable domain, filled in from reference TRBV18 and TRBJ2-1, reads NAGVMQNPRHLVRRRGQEARLRCSPMKGHSHVYWYRQLPEEGLKFMVYLQKENIIDESGMPKERFSAEFPKEGPSILRIQQVVRGDSAAYFCASSPAGGGYNEQFFGPGTRLTVL.

This sequence joins TRBV14 and TRBJ1-2, with a weak D call TRBD1 (6 bases). Trimming took off 0 bases at V and 4 bases at J, with 12 bases between the two ends. Germline V gene sequence: CDR1 SGHDN, CDR2 FVKESK. This CDR3 comprises 15 residues. The CDR3 DNA is TGTGCCAGCAGCCAAGATTACAGGGAGGTCTATGGCTACACCTTC. This sequence encodes CASSQDYREVYGYTF.

The chain has TRBV7-2 and TRBJ2-3; 10 positions match TRBD2. This CDR3 region has 16 residues. The junction had 9 bases not matched to a gene; V was cut back by 5 bases and J by 4 bases. CDR1 and CDR2 from the germline V gene are SGHTA and FQGNSA. In DNA, the CDR3 is TGTGCCAGCAGCCCAGGGAAGCGGGGGGGCGCAGATACGCAGTATTTT. It encodes CASSPGKRGGADTQYF.